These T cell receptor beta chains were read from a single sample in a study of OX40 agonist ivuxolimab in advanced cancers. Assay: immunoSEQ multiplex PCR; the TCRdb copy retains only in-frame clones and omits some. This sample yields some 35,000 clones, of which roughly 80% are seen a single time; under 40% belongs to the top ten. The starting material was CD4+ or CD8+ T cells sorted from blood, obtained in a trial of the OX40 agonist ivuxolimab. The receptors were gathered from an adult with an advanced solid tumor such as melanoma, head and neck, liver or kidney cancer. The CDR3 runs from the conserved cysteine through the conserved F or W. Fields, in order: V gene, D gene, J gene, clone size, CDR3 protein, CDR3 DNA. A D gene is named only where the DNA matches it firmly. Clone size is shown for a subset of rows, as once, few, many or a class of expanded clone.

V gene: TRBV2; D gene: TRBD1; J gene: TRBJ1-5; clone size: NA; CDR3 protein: CASRGTGGGNQPQHF; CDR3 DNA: TGTGCCAGCAGGGGGACAGGGGGCGGCAATCAGCCCCAGCATTTT
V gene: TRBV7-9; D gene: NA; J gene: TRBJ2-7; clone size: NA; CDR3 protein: CASSKSTAAYEQYF; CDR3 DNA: TGTGCCAGCAGCAAATCGACAGCCGCCTACGAGCAGTACTTC
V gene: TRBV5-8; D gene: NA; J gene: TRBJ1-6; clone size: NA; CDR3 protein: CASSLGAAYNSPLHF; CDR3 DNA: TGTGCCAGCAGCTTGGGGGCAGCCTATAATTCACCCCTCCACTTT
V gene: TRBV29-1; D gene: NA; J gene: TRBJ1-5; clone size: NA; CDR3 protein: CSVEVGQPQHF; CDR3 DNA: TGCAGCGTTGAAGTGGGTCAGCCCCAGCATTTT
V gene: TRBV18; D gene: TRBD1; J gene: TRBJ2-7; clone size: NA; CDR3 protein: CASSPTGSEQYF; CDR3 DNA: TGTGCCAGCTCACCGACAGGGAGTGAGCAGTACTTC
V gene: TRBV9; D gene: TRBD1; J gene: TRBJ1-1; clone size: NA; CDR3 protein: CASSVAWDRAAFF; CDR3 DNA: TGTGCCAGCAGCGTAGCCTGGGACAGGGCAGCTTTCTTT
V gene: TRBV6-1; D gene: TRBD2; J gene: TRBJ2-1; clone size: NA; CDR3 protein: CASSEAPSGRGSLFF; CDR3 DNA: TGTGCCAGCAGTGAAGCGCCTAGCGGGAGGGGGAGTTTGTTCTTC
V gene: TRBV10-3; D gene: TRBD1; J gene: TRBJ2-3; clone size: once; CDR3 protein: CATSDSGQKSTDTQYF; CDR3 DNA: TGTGCCACCTCCGACTCGGGACAGAAAAGCACAGATACGCAGTATTTT
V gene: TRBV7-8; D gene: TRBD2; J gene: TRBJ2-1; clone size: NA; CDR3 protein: CASSFGDSGRVEQFF; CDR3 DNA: TGTGCCAGCAGCTTCGGTGATAGCGGGAGGGTTGAGCAGTTCTTC
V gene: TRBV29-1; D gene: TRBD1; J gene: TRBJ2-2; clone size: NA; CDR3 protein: CSAGTGSGGELFF; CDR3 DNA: TGCAGCGCCGGGACAGGGAGTGGCGGGGAGCTGTTTTTT
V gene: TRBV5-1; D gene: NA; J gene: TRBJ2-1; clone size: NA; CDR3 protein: CASSGGPGNEQFF; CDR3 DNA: TGCGCCAGCAGCGGGGGACCTGGCAATGAGCAGTTCTTC
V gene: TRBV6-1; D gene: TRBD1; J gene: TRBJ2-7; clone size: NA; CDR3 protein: CASRAGTGGHEQYF; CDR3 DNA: TGTGCCAGCAGAGCCGGGACAGGGGGCCACGAGCAGTACTTC
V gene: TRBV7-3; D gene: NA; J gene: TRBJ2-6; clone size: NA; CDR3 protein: CASSLTRDSGANVLTF; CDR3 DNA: TGTGCCAGCAGCTTAACGCGAGACTCTGGGGCCAACGTCCTGACTTTC
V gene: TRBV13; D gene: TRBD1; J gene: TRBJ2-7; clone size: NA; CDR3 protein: CASNLGQVFNEQYF; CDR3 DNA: TGTGCCAGCAACCTGGGACAGGTTTTCAACGAGCAGTACTTC
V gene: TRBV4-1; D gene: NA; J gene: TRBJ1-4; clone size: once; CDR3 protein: CASSQGNTGNEKLFF; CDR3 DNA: TGCGCCAGCAGCCAAGGAAATACAGGAAATGAAAAACTGTTTTTT
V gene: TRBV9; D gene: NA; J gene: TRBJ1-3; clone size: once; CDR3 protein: CASSVTESSGNTIYF; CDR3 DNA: TGTGCCAGCAGCGTAACGGAGAGCTCTGGAAACACCATATATTTT
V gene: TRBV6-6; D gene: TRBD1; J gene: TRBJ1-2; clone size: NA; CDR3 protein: CASTPEGRGYTF; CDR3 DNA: TGTGCCAGCACACCGGAAGGCAGGGGGTACACCTTC
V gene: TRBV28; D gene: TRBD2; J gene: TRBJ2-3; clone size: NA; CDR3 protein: CASSSSTSGGWGDTQYF; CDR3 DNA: TGTGCCAGCAGTTCGTCGACTAGCGGGGGATGGGGGGATACGCAGTATTTT
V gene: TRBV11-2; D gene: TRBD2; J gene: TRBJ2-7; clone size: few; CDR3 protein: CASRYTSGSSYEQYF; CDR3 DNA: TGTGCCAGCAGGTACACTAGCGGTTCCTCCTACGAGCAGTACTTC
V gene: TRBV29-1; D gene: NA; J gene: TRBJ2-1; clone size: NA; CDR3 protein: CSAEGGLGSGSYNEQFF; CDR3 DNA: TGCAGCGCCGAAGGGGGGCTCGGTTCGGGCTCCTACAATGAGCAGTTCTTC
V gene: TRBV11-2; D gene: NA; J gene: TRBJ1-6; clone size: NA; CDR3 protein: CASSLVVNNSPLHF; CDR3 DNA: TGTGCCAGCAGCTTAGTAGTTAATAATTCACCCCTCCACTTT
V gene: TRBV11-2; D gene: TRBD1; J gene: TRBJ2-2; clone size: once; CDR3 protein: CASSLRTGGAGTGELFF; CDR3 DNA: TGTGCCAGCAGCTTAAGGACAGGGGGCGCCGGCACCGGGGAGCTGTTTTTT